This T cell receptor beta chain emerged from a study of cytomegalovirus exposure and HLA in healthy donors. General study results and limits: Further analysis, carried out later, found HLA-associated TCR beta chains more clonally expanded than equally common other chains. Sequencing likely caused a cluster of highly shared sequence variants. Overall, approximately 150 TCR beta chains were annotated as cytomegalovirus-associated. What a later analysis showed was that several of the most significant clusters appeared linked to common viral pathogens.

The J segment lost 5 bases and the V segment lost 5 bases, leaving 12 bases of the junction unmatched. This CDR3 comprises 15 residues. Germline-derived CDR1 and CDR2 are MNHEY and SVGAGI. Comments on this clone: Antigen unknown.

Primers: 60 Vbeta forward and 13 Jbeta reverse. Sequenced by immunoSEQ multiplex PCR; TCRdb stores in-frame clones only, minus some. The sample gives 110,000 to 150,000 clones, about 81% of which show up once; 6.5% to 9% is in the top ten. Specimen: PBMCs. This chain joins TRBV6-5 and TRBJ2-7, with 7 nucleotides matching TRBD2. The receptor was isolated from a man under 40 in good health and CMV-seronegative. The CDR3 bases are TGTGCCAGCAGTGGACCGGGGAGGGGCCGCCACGAGCAGTACTTC. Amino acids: CASSGPGRGRHEQYF.